The rows below give T cell receptor beta chains drawn from one sample of a study of blood T cell repertoires in COVID-19. Assay: immunoSEQ multiplex PCR; the TCRdb copy retains only in-frame clones and omits some. The table includes 95,000 to 110,000 clones, about 89% detected once. Source material: peripheral blood. The receptors come from a man aged 35 to 55 with active or convalescent COVID-19. The CDR3 runs from the conserved cysteine through the conserved F or W. Fields, in order: D gene, V gene, clone size, J gene, CDR3 protein, CDR3 DNA. The D gene is left open where the match is weak. The size of a clone is reported for some rows only, either as once, few or many, or as a class for expanded clones.

TRBD1	TRBV29-1	once	TRBJ1-1	CSVDDRANTEAFF	TGCAGCGTGGACGACAGGGCGAACACTGAAGCTTTCTTT
.	TRBV2	.	TRBJ2-3	CARGRGPTDTQYF	TGTGCGAGGGGGCGGGGCCCCACAGATACGCAGTATTTT
TRBD2	TRBV5-4	.	TRBJ2-5	CASSPRLAGGEYF	TGTGCCAGCAGCCCTCGGCTAGCGGGAGGGGAGTACTTC
.	TRBV19	.	TRBJ1-5	CASSILSPNQPQHF	TGTGCCAGTAGTATACTCTCTCCCAATCAGCCCCAGCATTTT
.	TRBV6-5	once	TRBJ1-6	CASSYWSYSYNSPLHF	TGTGCCAGCAGTTACTGGAGTTACTCCTATAATTCACCCCTCCACTTT
TRBD2	TRBV6-5	.	TRBJ2-3	CASSSASGTGTDTQYF	TGTGCCAGCAGTTCGGCCAGCGGGACCGGCACAGATACGCAGTATTTT
.	TRBV3-1/TRBV3-2	.	TRBJ2-2	CASSRGPGAGELFF	TGTGCCAGCAGCCGGGGTCCGGGGGCCGGGGAGCTGTTTTTT
TRBD1	TRBV6-5	.	TRBJ2-2	CASSPGTVTGELFF	TGTGCCAGCAGTCCTGGGACAGTCACCGGGGAGCTGTTTTTT
.	TRBV5-1	.	TRBJ1-1	CASSPAIQSMNTEAFF	TGCGCCAGCAGCCCGGCCATACAGAGCATGAACACTGAAGCTTTCTTT
.	TRBV19	.	TRBJ1-1	CASSVGEGWKAFF	TGTGCCAGTAGTGTCGGGGAGGGGTGGAAAGCTTTCTTT
.	TRBV5-1	.	TRBJ1-1	CASSWKGDNTEAFF	TGCGCCAGCAGCTGGAAGGGGGACAACACTGAAGCTTTCTTT
TRBD2	TRBV6-6	.	TRBJ2-2	CASTFRGGTNTGELFF	TGTGCCAGCACCTTCCGGGGAGGGACGAACACCGGGGAGCTGTTTTTT
.	TRBV21-1	.	TRBJ1-1	CASSKAAGVALSEAFF	TGTGCCAGCAGCAAAGCGGCAGGGGTGGCTCTATCTGAAGCTTTCTTT
.	TRBV9	.	TRBJ2-7	CASSAQAARYEQYF	TGTGCCAGCAGCGCCCAAGCGGCTCGGTACGAGCAGTACTTC
.	TRBV5-1	.	TRBJ1-2	CASSLSSGSYGYTF	TGCGCCAGCAGCTTGAGTTCCGGGAGCTATGGCTACACCTTC
.	TRBV19	.	TRBJ2-3	CASSRDTSSTDTQYF	TGTGCCAGTAGCCGGGACACGTCTAGCACAGATACGCAGTATTTT
TRBD2	TRBV7-2	.	TRBJ2-2	CASSQGLAGTGELFF	TGTGCCAGCAGCCAAGGACTAGCGGGCACCGGGGAGCTGTTTTTT
.	TRBV28	.	TRBJ1-4	CASSQEFPGLSFF	TGTGCCAGCAGCCAGGAATTTCCGGGACTAAGTTTTTTT
TRBD1	TRBV27	once	TRBJ1-2	CASSFGQGVGYTF	TGTGCCAGCAGTTTTGGACAGGGTGTGGGCTACACCTTC
TRBD1	TRBV4-1	.	TRBJ1-3	CASSWGTGSRNTIYF	TGCGCCAGCAGCTGGGGGACAGGGTCTAGAAACACCATATATTTT
.	TRBV4-2	.	TRBJ1-2	CASSQEAGKNYGYTF	TGTGCCAGCAGCCAAGAGGCAGGGAAGAACTATGGCTACACCTTC
.	TRBV24-1	.	TRBJ2-2	CATRTDMTGELFF	TGTGCCACCAGGACAGATATGACCGGGGAGCTGTTTTTT
.	TRBV5-4	.	TRBJ1-1	CASSLDLTGNTEAFF	TGTGCCAGCAGCTTGGACTTGACAGGGAACACTGAAGCTTTCTTT
TRBD2	TRBV5-4	.	TRBJ2-2	CASSLGASGSYTGELFF	TGTGCCAGCAGCTTGGGGGCTAGCGGGAGTTATACCGGGGAGCTGTTTTTT
TRBD1	TRBV25-1	.	TRBJ2-1	CASSEGQGVNEQFF	TGTGCCAGCAGTGAGGGACAGGGTGTCAATGAGCAGTTCTTC
TRBD1	TRBV7-2	.	TRBJ2-1	CASRITTGTGNEQFF	TGTGCCAGCAGGATCACGACAGGGACAGGCAATGAGCAGTTCTTC
.	TRBV6-6	.	TRBJ2-1	CASNKAGGLYNEQFF	TGTGCCAGCAACAAAGCGGGTGGGCTTTACAATGAGCAGTTCTTC
TRBD1	TRBV14	.	TRBJ1-2	CASSPTGNYGYTF	TGTGCCAGCAGCCCGACAGGGAACTATGGCTACACCTTC
.	TRBV11-3	once	TRBJ1-1	CASSFMANTEAFF	TGTGCCAGCAGCTTTATGGCGAACACTGAAGCTTTCTTT
.	TRBV21-1	.	TRBJ1-2	CASPRTGSGGYTF	TGTGCCAGCCCTCGGACAGGGTCAGGTGGCTACACCTTC
TRBD2	TRBV15	.	TRBJ2-1	CATSRVLLSTSGSKNEQFF	TGTGCCACCAGCAGAGTGTTATTAAGTACTAGCGGGAGCAAAAATGAGCAGTTCTTC
TRBD1	TRBV6-4	.	TRBJ2-7	CASRSRGPYEQYF	TGTGCCAGCAGAAGCAGGGGGCCCTACGAGCAGTACTTC
.	TRBV5-3	.	TRBJ2-5	CARSLTEQETQYF	TGTGCCAGAAGCTTGACAGAACAAGAGACCCAGTACTTC
TRBD1	TRBV30	.	TRBJ2-5	CAWSGTGWIQETQYF	TGTGCCTGGAGTGGGACAGGGTGGATCCAAGAGACCCAGTACTTC
TRBD2	TRBV7-3	.	TRBJ2-3	CASSSTRTSGRWGTDTQYF	TGTGCCAGCAGCTCCACTCGGACTAGCGGGAGATGGGGCACAGATACGCAGTATTTT
TRBD1	TRBV9	.	TRBJ2-1	CASSARQGGYNEQFF	TGTGCCAGCAGCGCCCGACAGGGGGGCTACAATGAGCAGTTCTTC
.	TRBV7-3	.	TRBJ1-5	CASSQRTGNQPQHF	TGTGCCAGCAGCCAGAGGACAGGCAATCAGCCCCAGCATTTT
.	TRBV7-8	.	TRBJ2-1	CASSPRLTYNEQFF	TGTGCCAGCAGCCCCCGACTTACCTACAATGAGCAGTTCTTC
.	TRBV6-2/TRBV6-3	.	TRBJ1-2	CASSYSTPGIYGYTF	TGTGCCAGCAGTTACTCGACCCCAGGTATCTATGGCTACACCTTC